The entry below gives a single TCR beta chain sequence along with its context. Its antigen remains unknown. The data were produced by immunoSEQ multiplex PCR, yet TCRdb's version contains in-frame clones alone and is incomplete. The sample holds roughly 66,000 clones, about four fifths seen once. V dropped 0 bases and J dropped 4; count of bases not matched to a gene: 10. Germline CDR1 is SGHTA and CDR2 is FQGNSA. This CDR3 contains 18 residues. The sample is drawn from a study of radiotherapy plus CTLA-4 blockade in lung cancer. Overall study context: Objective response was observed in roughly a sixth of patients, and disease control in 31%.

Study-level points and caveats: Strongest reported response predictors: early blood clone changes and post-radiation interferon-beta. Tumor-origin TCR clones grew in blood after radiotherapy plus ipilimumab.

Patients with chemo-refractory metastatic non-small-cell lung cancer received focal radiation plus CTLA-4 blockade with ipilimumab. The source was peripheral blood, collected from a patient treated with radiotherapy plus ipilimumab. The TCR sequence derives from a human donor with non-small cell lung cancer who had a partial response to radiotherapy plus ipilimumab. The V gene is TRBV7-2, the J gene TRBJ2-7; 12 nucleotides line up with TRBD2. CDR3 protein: CASSLAFVTSGSAYEQYF. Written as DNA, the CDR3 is TGTGCCAGCAGCTTAGCGTTCGTGACTAGCGGGAGTGCGTACGAGCAGTACTTC. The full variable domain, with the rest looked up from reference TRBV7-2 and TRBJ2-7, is GAGVSQSPSNKVTEKGKDVELRCDPISGHTALYWYRQSLGQGLEFLIYFQGNSAPDKSGLPSDRFSAERTGGSVSTLTIQRTQQEDSAVYLCASSLAFVTSGSAYEQYFGPGTRLTVT.